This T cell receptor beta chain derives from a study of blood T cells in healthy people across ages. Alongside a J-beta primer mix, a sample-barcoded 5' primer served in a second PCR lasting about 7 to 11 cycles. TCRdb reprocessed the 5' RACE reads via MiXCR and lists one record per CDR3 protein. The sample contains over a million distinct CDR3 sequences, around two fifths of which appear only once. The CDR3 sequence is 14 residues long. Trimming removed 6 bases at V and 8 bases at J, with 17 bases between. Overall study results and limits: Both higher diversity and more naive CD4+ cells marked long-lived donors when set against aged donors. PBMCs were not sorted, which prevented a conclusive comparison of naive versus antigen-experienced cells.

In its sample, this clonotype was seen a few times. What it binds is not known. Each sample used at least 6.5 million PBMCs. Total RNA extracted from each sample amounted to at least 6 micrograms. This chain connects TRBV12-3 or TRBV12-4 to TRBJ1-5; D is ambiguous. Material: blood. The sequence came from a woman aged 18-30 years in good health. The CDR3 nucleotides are TGTGCCAGCAGCATATCCTTAATTGGGGAGCCCCAGCATTTT. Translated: CASSISLIGEPQHF.